This TCR beta chain emerged from a study of T cells after yellow fever vaccination. This clonotype came up a few times. The germline V gene encodes CDR1 MNHEY and CDR2 SVGEGT. This CDR3 region has 15 residues. V was cut by 7 bases and J by 0 bases, with 13 bases left in between. A process of 5'RACE template switching, which added a universal primer site and UMIs, was used to make TCR cDNA. Each CDR3 protein gets one entry after TCRdb re-called the 5' RACE reads with MiXCR. In the table there are about 430,000 distinct CDR3 sequences, roughly a sixth of which are singletons. The V and J genes are TRBV6-2 or TRBV6-3 and TRBJ2-1, with D unresolved. The sample in question was PBMCs, obtained before the yellow fever booster vaccination. This TCR was sampled from a man aged 18 to 30 who received the YFV17D yellow fever vaccine. Here the CDR3 DNA reads TGTGCCAGCAAAGCCGGGCGGAGCTCCTACAATGAGCAGTTCTTC. This encodes CASKAGRSSYNEQFF.